The TCR beta chain described here comes from a study of CD8 T cells in Susac syndrome. TEMRA cells were FACS-enriched, and CD8+ and CD4+ T cells were isolated negatively. CDR1 and CDR2 from the germline V gene are MNHEY and SVGAGI. V was shortened by 0 bases and J by 1 base, with 9 bases between the two germline ends. This CDR3 has 15 residues. After extraction with the RNeasy kit, about 0.5 to 1 ug of the RNA was reverse transcribed using random hexamers. The method of amplification for TCR beta CDR3 was immunoSEQ multiplex PCR, covering 54 Vbeta and 13 Jbeta. TCRdb processed the immunoSEQ multiplex PCR reads anew with MiXCR; each CDR3 protein has one entry. Among 150,000 to 200,000 distinct CDR3 sequences, approximately 95% were seen once, and the ten largest hold roughly 0.16%.

This chain uses TRBV6-5 with TRBJ1-2; D remains unclear. This receptor was obtained from a human donor with multiple sclerosis. The sequencing sample was made of CD8+ T cells from PBMCs. CDR3 residues: CASSYSTLLNYGYTF. DNA for the CDR3: TGTGCCAGCAGTTACTCCACTTTGCTTAACTATGGCTACACCTTC.